The rows below give T cell receptor beta chains drawn from one sample of a study of OX40 agonist ivuxolimab in advanced cancers. Data came from immunoSEQ multiplex PCR; TCRdb stores just in-frame clones and leaves some out. This sample has about 73,000 clones; more than 80% occur once, and the top ten carry 9.5% to 13%. Here the sequenced sample was CD4+ or CD8+ T cells sorted from blood, taken in a trial of the OX40 agonist ivuxolimab. The source of these receptors is an adult with an advanced solid tumor such as melanoma, head and neck, liver or kidney cancer. Both conserved end residues are part of each CDR3. The D gene is left open where the match is weak. Clone size is not always given. Where it is, it says once, few, many or a class for expanded clones.

D gene,clone size,V gene,J gene,CDR3 protein,CDR3 DNA
TRBD2,.,TRBV29-1,TRBJ2-6,CSVEEAGQAYSGANVLTF,TGCAGCGTTGAAGAAGCGGGGCAGGCGTACTCTGGGGCCAACGTCCTGACTTTC
.,.,TRBV9,TRBJ2-3,CASSVDTSTDTQYF,TGTGCCAGCAGCGTAGACACCAGCACAGATACGCAGTATTTT
.,.,TRBV19,TRBJ2-1,CASSIDLETNEQFF,TGTGCCAGTAGTATAGATCTGGAGACTAATGAGCAGTTCTTC
TRBD1,.,TRBV10-2,TRBJ1-5,CASSQGGDSNQPQHF,TGCGCCAGCAGTCAGGGGGGGGACAGCAATCAGCCCCAGCATTTT
.,.,TRBV5-4,TRBJ2-7,CATRWDKGSYEQYF,TGTGCCACCCGTTGGGACAAGGGCTCCTACGAGCAGTACTTC
.,once,TRBV27,TRBJ2-7,CASSLGRRSYEQYF,TGTGCCAGCAGTTTAGGACGGAGATCCTACGAGCAGTACTTC
TRBD2,.,TRBV7-9,TRBJ2-1,CAAGGAGPPNEQFF,TGTGCCGCCGGGGGGGCCGGGCCCCCCAATGAGCAGTTCTTC
.,.,TRBV29-1,TRBJ1-1,CSVDGQNTEAFF,TGCAGCGTTGACGGACAGAACACTGAAGCTTTCTTT
TRBD2,once,TRBV10-3,TRBJ2-7,CAISGVSGSSYEQYF,TGTGCCATCAGTGGCGTGAGCGGGAGTAGTTACGAGCAGTACTTC
.,.,TRBV4-1,TRBJ2-5,CASSQVLFRARETQYF,TGCGCCAGCAGCCAAGTTTTGTTCAGGGCTCGGGAGACCCAGTACTTC
TRBD1,.,TRBV19,TRBJ2-7,CASSMETGPYEQYF,TGTGCCAGTAGTATGGAGACAGGGCCCTACGAGCAGTACTTC
.,once,TRBV4-1,TRBJ1-2,CASSQVGQGNNYGYTF,TGCGCCAGCAGCCAAGTGGGGCAGGGAAATAACTATGGCTACACCTTC
TRBD2,few,TRBV14,TRBJ2-3,CASSPWTRKDTQYF,TGTGCCAGCAGCCCATGGACTAGGAAAGATACGCAGTATTTT
TRBD2,.,TRBV7-9,TRBJ2-7,CASSSGTSDYEQYF,TGTGCCAGCAGCTCGGGGACTAGCGACTACGAGCAGTACTTC
TRBD2,.,TRBV6-1,TRBJ2-7,CASSEEAGAYEQYF,TGTGCCAGCAGTGAAGAAGCGGGGGCCTACGAGCAGTACTTC
.,.,TRBV11-2,TRBJ1-2,CASSFDVDYGYTF,TGTGCCAGCAGCTTCGACGTAGACTATGGCTACACCTTC
.,.,TRBV5-8,TRBJ1-1,CASSLPGRSREGAFF,TGTGCCAGCAGCTTGCCGGGACGCTCAAGAGAGGGAGCTTTCTTT
TRBD1,few,TRBV7-9,TRBJ1-2,CASSYTGGYGYTF,TGTGCCAGCAGCTATACAGGGGGCTATGGCTACACCTTC
.,.,TRBV7-3,TRBJ2-7,CASSLGYGDTYEQYF,TGTGCCAGCAGCTTAGGTTATGGGGACACCTACGAGCAGTACTTC
.,.,TRBV11-2,TRBJ2-1,CASSLGLGNHNEQFF,TGTGCCAGCAGCTTAGGGCTAGGGAACCACAATGAGCAGTTCTTC
.,.,TRBV9,TRBJ2-3,CASSVSGSTDTQYF,TGTGCCAGCAGCGTAAGCGGGAGCACAGATACGCAGTATTTT
.,.,TRBV7-3,TRBJ2-1,CASSPPGRNYNEQFF,TGTGCCAGCAGCCCCCCTGGGAGGAACTACAATGAGCAGTTCTTC
TRBD2,.,TRBV13,TRBJ2-2,CASSIGAGGGLNTGELFF,TGTGCCAGCAGTATCGGTGCGGGCGGGGGACTGAACACCGGGGAGCTGTTTTTT
.,.,TRBV27,TRBJ1-6,CASRSNTGKHNSPLHF,TGTGCCAGCAGATCAAACACAGGAAAACATAATTCACCCCTCCACTTT
.,.,TRBV27,TRBJ1-2,CASSLSSLGWNGYTF,TGTGCCAGCAGTTTAAGTTCTCTCGGCTGGAATGGCTACACCTTC
.,.,TRBV19,TRBJ2-7,CASSIWDQSYEQYF,TGTGCCAGTAGTATCTGGGACCAATCCTACGAGCAGTACTTC
.,.,TRBV5-6,TRBJ2-2,CASSLDRSGTGELFF,TGTGCCAGCAGCTTGGACAGGTCGGGGACCGGGGAGCTGTTTTTT
TRBD2,.,TRBV7-9,TRBJ2-3,CASSPTSGGTDTQYF,TGTGCCAGCAGCCCGACTAGCGGGGGCACAGATACGCAGTATTTT
TRBD1,.,TRBV27,TRBJ2-7,CASSPTISGQGNEQYF,TGTGCCAGCAGTCCGACGATATCGGGACAGGGTAACGAGCAGTACTTC
.,.,TRBV6-1,TRBJ1-2,CASSEALVRFNYGYTF,TGTGCCAGCAGTGAAGCGTTGGTGAGGTTTAACTATGGCTACACCTTC
TRBD1,.,TRBV7-3,TRBJ2-7,CASSCFDRGRIYEQYF,TGTGCCAGCAGCTGTTTCGACAGGGGGCGTATCTACGAGCAGTACTTC
TRBD1,.,TRBV27,TRBJ1-6,CASRGQGNSPLHF,TGTGCCAGCAGAGGACAGGGGAATTCACCCCTCCACTTT
.,.,TRBV4-1,TRBJ2-7,CASSQDHGTYEQYF,TGCGCCAGCAGCCAAGATCACGGTACCTACGAGCAGTACTTC
.,.,TRBV28,TRBJ2-2,CASSFLAELTGELFF,TGTGCCAGCAGTTTTTTAGCGGAGCTTACCGGGGAGCTGTTTTTT
.,.,TRBV5-8,TRBJ1-5,CASSGWGGGNQPQHF,TGTGCCAGCAGCGGGTGGGGGGGCGGCAATCAGCCCCAGCATTTT
.,.,TRBV27,TRBJ2-5,CASSPATGGQETQYF,TGTGCCAGCAGTCCCGCGACAGGAGGGCAAGAGACCCAGTACTTC
TRBD2,.,TRBV18,TRBJ2-3,CASSPVASLAGPTDTQYF,TGTGCCAGCTCACCAGTCGCGTCCCTAGCGGGCCCCACAGATACGCAGTATTTT
TRBD1,once,TRBV4-1,TRBJ1-5,CASSQGGQGARNQPQHF,TGCGCCAGCAGCCAAGGGGGGCAGGGGGCCCGAAATCAGCCCCAGCATTTT
.,.,TRBV19,TRBJ1-1,CASSIDLQGRVAFF,TGTGCCAGTAGTATAGATCTCCAGGGGAGGGTAGCTTTCTTT
TRBD2,few,TRBV5-4,TRBJ2-7,CASSGGLAGREQYF,TGTGCCAGCAGCGGGGGACTAGCGGGGCGCGAGCAGTACTTC
.,.,TRBV9,TRBJ1-1,CASSGTHRLNTEAFF,TGTGCCAGCAGCGGCACCCACAGGTTAAACACTGAAGCTTTCTTT
.,.,TRBV27,TRBJ2-7,CASSLREAHYEQYF,TGTGCCAGCAGCCTCAGGGAAGCCCACTACGAGCAGTACTTC
.,.,TRBV29-1,TRBJ2-7,CSVEDSQQYF,TGCAGCGTTGAGGACAGCCAGCAGTACTTC
TRBD2,.,TRBV27,TRBJ2-7,CASSPSGGGSVSSYEQYF,TGTGCCAGCAGTCCCTCGGGGGGAGGAAGCGTCAGCTCCTACGAGCAGTACTTC
.,.,TRBV27,TRBJ2-4,CASSSGVDIQYF,TGTGCCAGCAGTTCTGGGGTGGACATTCAGTACTTC
.,.,TRBV7-2,TRBJ2-7,CASSPLRLYYEQYF,TGTGCCAGCAGCCCCCTTCGACTTTACTACGAGCAGTACTTC
.,.,TRBV5-1,TRBJ2-7,CASSLAAGAYEQYF,TGCGCCAGCAGCTTGGCGGCGGGCGCCTACGAGCAGTACTTC
TRBD2,.,TRBV7-6,TRBJ2-1,CASSPRTSGGAGTYNEQFF,TGTGCCAGCAGCCCCCGGACTAGCGGGGGGGCCGGGACCTACAATGAGCAGTTCTTC
.,.,TRBV28,TRBJ2-1,CASSLYLGKQFF,TGTGCCAGCAGTTTATATTTGGGAAAGCAGTTCTTC
.,.,TRBV27,TRBJ2-1,CASSLKGHNEQFF,TGTGCCAGCAGTTTAAAGGGGCACAATGAGCAGTTCTTC
.,.,TRBV7-3,TRBJ2-7,CASSLGVTSTYEQYF,TGTGCCAGCAGCTTGGGGGTCACCTCCACCTACGAGCAGTACTTC